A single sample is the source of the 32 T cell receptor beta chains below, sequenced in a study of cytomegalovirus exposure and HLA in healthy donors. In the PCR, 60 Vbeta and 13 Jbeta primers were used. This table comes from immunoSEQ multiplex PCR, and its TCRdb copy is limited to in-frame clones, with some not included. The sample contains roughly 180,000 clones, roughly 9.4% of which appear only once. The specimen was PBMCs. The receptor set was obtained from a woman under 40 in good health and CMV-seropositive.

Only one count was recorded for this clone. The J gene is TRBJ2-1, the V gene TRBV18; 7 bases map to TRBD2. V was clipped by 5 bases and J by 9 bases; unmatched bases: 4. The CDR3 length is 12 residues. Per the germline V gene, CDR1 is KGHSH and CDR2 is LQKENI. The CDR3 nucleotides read TGTGCCAGCTCAGGTCCGGGGGGTGAGCAGTTCTTC. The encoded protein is CASSGPGGEQFF. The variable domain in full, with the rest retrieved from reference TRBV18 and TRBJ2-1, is NAGVMQNPRHLVRRRGQEARLRCSPMKGHSHVYWYRQLPEEGLKFMVYLQKENIIDESGMPKERFSAEFPKEGPSILRIQQVVRGDSAAYFCASSGPGGEQFFGPGTRLTVL.

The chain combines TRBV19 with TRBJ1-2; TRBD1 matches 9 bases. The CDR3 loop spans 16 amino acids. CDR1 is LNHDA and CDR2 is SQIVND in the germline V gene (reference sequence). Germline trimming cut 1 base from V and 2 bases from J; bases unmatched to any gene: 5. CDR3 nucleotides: TGTGCCAGTAGTATAGCCCCCGGGACAGGGAACTATGGCTACACCTTC. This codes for CASSIAPGTGNYGYTF.

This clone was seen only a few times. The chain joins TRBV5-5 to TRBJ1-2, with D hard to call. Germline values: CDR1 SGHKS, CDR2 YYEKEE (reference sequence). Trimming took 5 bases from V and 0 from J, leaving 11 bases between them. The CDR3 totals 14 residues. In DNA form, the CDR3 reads TGTGCCAGCAGGACACGGGAGGCTAACTATGGCTACACCTTC. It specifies CASRTREANYGYTF.

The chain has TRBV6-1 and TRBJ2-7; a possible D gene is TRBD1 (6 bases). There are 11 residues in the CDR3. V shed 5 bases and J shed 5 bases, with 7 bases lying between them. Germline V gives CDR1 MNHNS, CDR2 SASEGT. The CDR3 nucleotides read TGTGCCAGCAGTTACAGGGACGAGCAGTACTTC. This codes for CASSYRDEQYF.

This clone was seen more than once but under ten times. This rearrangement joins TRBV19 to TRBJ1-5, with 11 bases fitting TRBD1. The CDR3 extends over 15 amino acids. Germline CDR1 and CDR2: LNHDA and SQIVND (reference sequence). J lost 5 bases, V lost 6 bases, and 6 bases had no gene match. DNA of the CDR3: TGTGCCAGTAGAGGGACAGGGGGGCTCTATCAGCCCCAGCATTTT. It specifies CASRGTGGLYQPQHF. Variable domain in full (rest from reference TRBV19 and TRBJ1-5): DGGITQSPKYLFRKEGQNVTLSCEQNLNHDAMYWYRQDPGQGLRLIYYSQIVNDFQKGDIAEGYSVSREKKESFPLTVTSAQKNPTAFYLCASRGTGGLYQPQHFGDGTRLSIL.

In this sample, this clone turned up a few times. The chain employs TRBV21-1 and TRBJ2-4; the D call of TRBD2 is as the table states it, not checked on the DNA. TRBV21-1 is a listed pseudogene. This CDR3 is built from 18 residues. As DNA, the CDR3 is TGTGCCAGCAGCACGATACTAGCGGGAGTCTCAGCCAAAAACATTCAGTACTTC. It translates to CASSTILAGVSAKNIQYF.

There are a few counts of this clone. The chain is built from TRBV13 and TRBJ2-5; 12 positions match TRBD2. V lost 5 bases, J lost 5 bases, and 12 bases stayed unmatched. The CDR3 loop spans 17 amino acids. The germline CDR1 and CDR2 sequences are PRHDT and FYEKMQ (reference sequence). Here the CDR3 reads CASSQLAGGPGEETQYF. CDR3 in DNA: TGTGCCAGCAGCCAGCTAGCGGGAGGGCCGGGGGAGGAGACCCAGTACTTC. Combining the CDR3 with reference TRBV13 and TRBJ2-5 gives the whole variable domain AAGVIQSPRHLIKEKRETATLKCYPIPRHDTVYWYQQGPGQDPQFLISFYEKMQSDKGSIPDRFSAQQFSDYHSELNMSSLELGDSALYFCASSQLAGGPGEETQYFGPGTRLLVL.

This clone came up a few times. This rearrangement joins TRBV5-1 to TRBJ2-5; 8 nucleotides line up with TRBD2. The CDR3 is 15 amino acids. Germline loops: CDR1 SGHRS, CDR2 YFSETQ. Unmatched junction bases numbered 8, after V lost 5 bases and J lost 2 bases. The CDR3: CASRNGLAVQETQYF. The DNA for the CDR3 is TGCGCCAGCAGGAACGGACTAGCTGTACAAGAGACCCAGTACTTC.

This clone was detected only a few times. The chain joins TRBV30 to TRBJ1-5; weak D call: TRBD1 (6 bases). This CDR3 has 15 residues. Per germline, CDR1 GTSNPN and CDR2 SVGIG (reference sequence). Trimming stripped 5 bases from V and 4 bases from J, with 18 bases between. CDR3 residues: CAWSTGNSGNQPQHF. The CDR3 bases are TGTGCCTGGTCAACAGGGAACTCAGGGAATCAGCCCCAGCATTTT.

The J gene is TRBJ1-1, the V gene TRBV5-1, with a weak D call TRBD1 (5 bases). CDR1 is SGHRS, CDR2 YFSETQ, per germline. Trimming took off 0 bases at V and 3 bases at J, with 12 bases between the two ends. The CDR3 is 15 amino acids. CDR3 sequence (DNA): TGCGCCAGCAGCTTGGGGGCAGGGAGGGACACTGAAGCTTTCTTT. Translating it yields CASSLGAGRDTEAFF. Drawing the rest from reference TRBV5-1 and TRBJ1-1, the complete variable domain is KAGVTQTPRYLIKTRGQQVTLSCSPISGHRSVSWYQQTPGQGLQFLFEYFSETQRNKGNFPGRFSGRQFSNSRSEMNVSTLELGDSALYLCASSLGAGRDTEAFFGQGTRLTVV.

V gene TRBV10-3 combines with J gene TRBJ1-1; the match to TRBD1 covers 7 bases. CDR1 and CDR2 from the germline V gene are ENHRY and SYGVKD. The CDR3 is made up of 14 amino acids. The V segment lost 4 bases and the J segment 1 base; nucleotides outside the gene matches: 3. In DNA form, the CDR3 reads TGTGCCATCAGTGTTAAGGGGGCGAACACTGAAGCTTTCTTT. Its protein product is CAISVKGANTEAFF.

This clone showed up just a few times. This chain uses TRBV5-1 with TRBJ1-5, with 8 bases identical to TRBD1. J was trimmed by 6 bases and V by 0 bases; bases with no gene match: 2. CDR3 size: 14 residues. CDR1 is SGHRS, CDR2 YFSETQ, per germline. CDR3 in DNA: TGCGCCAGCAGCTTGGGACAGGGGTTTCAGCCCCAGCATTTT. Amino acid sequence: CASSLGQGFQPQHF.

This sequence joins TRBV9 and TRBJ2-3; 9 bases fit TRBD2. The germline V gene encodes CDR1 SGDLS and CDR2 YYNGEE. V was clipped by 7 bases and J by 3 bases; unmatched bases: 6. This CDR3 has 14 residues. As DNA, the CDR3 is TGTGCCAGCGGGCTAGCGGGGTTAACAGATACGCAGTATTTT. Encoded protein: CASGLAGLTDTQYF.

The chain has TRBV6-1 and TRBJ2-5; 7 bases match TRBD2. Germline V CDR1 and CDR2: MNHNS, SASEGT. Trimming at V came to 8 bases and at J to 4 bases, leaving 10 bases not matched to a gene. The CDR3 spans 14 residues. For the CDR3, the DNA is TGTGCCAGCCGAAAGGGCGGGGAGGGAGAGACCCAGTACTTC. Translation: CASRKGGEGETQYF.

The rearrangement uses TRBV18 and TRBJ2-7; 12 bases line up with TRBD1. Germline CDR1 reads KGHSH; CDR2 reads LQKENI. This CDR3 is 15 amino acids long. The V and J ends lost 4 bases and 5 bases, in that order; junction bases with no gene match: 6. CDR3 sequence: CASSLGQGAVHEQYF. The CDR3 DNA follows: TGTGCCAGCTCACTGGGACAGGGGGCGGTTCACGAGCAGTACTTC.

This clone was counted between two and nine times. This CDR3 reads CASSLGGSYPYEQYF. CDR3 DNA sequence: TGTGCCAGCAGCTTGGGTGGGAGTTACCCCTACGAGCAGTACTTC. V gene TRBV7-9 combines with J gene TRBJ2-7, with D possibly matching TRBD2 (5 bases). Trimming stripped 3 bases from V and 2 bases from J, with 14 bases between. Germline-derived CDR1 and CDR2 are SEHNR and FQNEAQ (reference sequence). This CDR3 has 15 amino acids.

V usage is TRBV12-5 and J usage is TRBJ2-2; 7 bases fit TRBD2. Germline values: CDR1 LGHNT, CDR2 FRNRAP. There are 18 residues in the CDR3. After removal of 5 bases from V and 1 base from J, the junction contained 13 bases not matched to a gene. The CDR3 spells CASGAIMGGIENTGELFF. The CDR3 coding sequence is TGTGCTAGTGGTGCTATCATGGGAGGGATCGAGAACACCGGGGAGCTGTTTTTT.

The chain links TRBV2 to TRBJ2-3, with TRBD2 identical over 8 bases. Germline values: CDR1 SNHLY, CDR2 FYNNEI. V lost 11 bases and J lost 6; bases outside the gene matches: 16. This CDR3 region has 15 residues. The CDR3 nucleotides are TGTGCCTGCAAACCGGGACTAGGGGCTCGCGATACGCAGTATTTT. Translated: CACKPGLGARDTQYF. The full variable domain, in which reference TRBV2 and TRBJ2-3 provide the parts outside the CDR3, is EPEVTQTPSHQVTQMGQEVILRCVPISNHLYFYWYRQILGQKVEFLVSFYNNEISEKSEIFDDQFSVERPDGSNFTLKIRSTKLEDSAMYFCACKPGLGARDTQYFGPGTRLTVL.

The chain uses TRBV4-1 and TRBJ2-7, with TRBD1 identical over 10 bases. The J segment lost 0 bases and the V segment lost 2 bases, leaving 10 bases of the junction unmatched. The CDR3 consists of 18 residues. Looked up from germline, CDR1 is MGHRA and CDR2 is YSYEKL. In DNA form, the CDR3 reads TGCGCCAGCAGCCAACCCGGGACAGGGGCGTTTAGCTCCTACGAGCAGTACTTC. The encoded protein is CASSQPGTGAFSSYEQYF.

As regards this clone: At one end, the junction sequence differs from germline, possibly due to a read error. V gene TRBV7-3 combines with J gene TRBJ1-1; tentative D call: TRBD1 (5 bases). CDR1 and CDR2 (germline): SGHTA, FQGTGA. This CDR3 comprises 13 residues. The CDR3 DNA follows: TGTGTCAGCAGTTCCTATCAGGGAACTGAAGCTTTCTTT. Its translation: CVSSSYQGTEAFF.

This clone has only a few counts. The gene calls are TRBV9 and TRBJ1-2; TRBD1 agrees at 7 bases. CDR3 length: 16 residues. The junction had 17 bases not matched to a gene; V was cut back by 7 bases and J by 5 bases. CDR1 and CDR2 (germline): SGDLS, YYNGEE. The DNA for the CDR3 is TGTGCCAGCGGCCCCCGGGACAGCACTCCCGCATATGGCTACACCTTC. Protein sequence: CASGPRDSTPAYGYTF.

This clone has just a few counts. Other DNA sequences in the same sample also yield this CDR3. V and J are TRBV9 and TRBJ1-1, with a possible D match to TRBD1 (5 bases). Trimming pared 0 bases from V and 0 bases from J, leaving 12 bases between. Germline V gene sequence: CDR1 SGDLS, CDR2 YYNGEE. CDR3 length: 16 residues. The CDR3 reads CASSVATALMNTEAFF. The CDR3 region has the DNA TGTGCCAGCAGCGTAGCGACAGCACTAATGAACACTGAAGCTTTCTTT. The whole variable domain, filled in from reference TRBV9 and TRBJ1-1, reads DSGVTQTPKHLITATGQRVTLRCSPRSGDLSVYWYQQSLDQGLQFLIQYYNGEERAKGNILERFSAQQFPDLHSELNLSSLELGDSALYFCASSVATALMNTEAFFGQGTRLTVV.

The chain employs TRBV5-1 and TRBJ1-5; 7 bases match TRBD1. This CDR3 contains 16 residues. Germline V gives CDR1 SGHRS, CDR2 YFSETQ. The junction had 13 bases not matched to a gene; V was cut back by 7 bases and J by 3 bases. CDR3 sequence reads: CASPDPEGQNNQPQHF. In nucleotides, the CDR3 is TGCGCCAGCCCCGACCCCGAGGGACAGAACAATCAGCCCCAGCATTTT.

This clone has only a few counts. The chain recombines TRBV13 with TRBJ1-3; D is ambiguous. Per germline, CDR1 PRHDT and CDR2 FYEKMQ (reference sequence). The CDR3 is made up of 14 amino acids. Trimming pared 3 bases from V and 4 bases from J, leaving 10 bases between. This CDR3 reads CASSLSGPGNTIYF. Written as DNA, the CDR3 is TGTGCCAGCAGCTTGTCAGGTCCGGGAAACACCATATATTTT.

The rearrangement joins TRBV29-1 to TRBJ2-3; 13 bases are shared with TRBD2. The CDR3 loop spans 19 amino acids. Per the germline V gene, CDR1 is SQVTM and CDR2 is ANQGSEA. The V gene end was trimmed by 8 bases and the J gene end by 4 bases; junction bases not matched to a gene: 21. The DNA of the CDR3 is TGCAGCCCAGGGTTCGAGATAAGGACTAGCGGGAGCCTCCCAGATACGCAGTATTTT. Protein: CSPGFEIRTSGSLPDTQYF.

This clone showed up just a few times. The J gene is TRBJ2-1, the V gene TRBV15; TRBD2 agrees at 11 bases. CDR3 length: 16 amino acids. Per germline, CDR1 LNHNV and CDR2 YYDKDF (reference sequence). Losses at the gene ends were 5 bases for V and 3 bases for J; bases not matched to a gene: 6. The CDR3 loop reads CATSEGGLAVYNEQFF. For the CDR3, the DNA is TGTGCCACCAGCGAGGGGGGACTAGCGGTCTACAATGAGCAGTTCTTC. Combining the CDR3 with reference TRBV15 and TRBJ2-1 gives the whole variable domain DAMVIQNPRYQVTQFGKPVTLSCSQTLNHNVMYWYQQKSSQAPKLLFHYYDKDFNNEADTPDNFQSRRPNTSFCFLDIRSPGLGDTAMYLCATSEGGLAVYNEQFFGPGTRLTVL.

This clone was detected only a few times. The CDR3 sequence: CASSSGTGIMTDTQYF. The CDR3 DNA reads TGTGCCAGCAGCTCCGGGACAGGGATTATGACAGATACGCAGTATTTT. The chain recombines TRBV5-8 with TRBJ2-3, with 9 bases that match TRBD1. Germline V gives CDR1 SGHTS, CDR2 YDEGEE. The CDR3 runs to 16 residues. After removal of 3 bases from V and 3 bases from J, the junction contained 8 bases not matched to a gene.

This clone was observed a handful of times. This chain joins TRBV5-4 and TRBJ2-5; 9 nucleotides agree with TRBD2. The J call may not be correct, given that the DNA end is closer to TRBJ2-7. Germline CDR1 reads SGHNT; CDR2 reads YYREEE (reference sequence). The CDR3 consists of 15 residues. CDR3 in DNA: TGTGCCAGCAGCTTGGTAGCGGGGGTCTCCTACGAGCAGTACTTC. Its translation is CASSLVAGVSYEQYF.

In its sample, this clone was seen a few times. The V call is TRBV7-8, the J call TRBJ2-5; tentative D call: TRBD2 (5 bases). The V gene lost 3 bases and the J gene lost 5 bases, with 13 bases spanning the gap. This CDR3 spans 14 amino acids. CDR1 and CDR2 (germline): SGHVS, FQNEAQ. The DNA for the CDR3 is TGTGCCAGCAGCTTCGGCGGGCGTAGGGAGACCCAGTACTTC. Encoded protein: CASSFGGRRETQYF. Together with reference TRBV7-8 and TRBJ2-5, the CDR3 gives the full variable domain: GAGVSQSPRYKVAKRGQDVALRCDPISGHVSLFWYQQALGQGPEFLTYFQNEAQLDKSGLPSDRFFAERPEGSVSTLKIQRTQQEDSAVYLCASSFGGRRETQYFGPGTRLLVL.

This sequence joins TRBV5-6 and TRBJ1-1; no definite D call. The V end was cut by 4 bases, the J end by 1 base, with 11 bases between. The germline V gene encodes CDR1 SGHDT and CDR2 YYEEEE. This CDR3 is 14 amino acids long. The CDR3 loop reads CASSPRGQNTEAFF. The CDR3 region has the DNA TGTGCCAGCAGCCCGAGAGGGCAGAACACTGAAGCTTTCTTT.

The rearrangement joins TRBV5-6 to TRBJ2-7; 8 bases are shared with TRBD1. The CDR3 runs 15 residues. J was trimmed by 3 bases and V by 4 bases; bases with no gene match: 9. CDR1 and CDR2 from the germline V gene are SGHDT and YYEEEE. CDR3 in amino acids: CASSILGQAVYEQYF. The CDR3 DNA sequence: TGTGCCAGCAGCATATTGGGACAGGCCGTCTACGAGCAGTACTTC. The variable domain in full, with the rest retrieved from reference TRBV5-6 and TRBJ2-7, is DAGVTQSPTHLIKTRGQQVTLRCSPKSGHDTVSWYQQALGQGPQFIFQYYEEEERQRGNFPDRFSGHQFPNYSSELNVNALLLGDSALYLCASSILGQAVYEQYFGPGTRLTVT.

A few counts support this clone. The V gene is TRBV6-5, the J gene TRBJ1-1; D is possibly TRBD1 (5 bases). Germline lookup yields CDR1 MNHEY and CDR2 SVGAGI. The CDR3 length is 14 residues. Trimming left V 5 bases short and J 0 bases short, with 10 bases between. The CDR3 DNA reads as TGTGCCAGCAGTCAGGGTAACCTGAACACTGAAGCTTTCTTT. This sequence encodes CASSQGNLNTEAFF.